This paragraph reports one T cell receptor beta chain. Its antigen is as yet unknown. This sample stems from a study of CXCR3-negative and CXCR3-positive naive CD8 T cells. Whole-study findings and limits: TRB CDR3 properties indicated TCR strength, while surface CD5 was similar across naive subsets. CXCR3-negative and CXCR3-positive naive cells shared comparable TRBV-TRBJ usage, but memory cells did not.

The study made its TRB cDNA libraries by 5' RACE, adding UMI labels. From the 5' RACE reads, TCRdb lists one entry per CDR3 protein and no DNA. The table gives around 57,000 distinct CDR3 sequences; the top ten clones make up around 20% of it. CDR1 and CDR2 from the germline V gene are SEHNR and FQNEAQ (reference sequence). The CDR3 spans 14 residues. The rearrangement joins TRBV7-9 to TRBJ2-1; TCRdb indicates TRBD1, and absent DNA this call remains unverified. The receptor was derived from a human donor in good health. Some clones in this sample may be carry-over from other donors' samples. Sequenced: memory CD8+ T cells from blood. The CDR3: CASSPTGQNNEQFF.